This T cell receptor (beta chain) was captured by sequencing in a study of CD4 T cells in relation to SARS-CoV-2 and coronaviruses. Study-wide context: Patient ages ranged from about 20 to 72, median 38.

Cryopreserved PBMCs were CD4-enriched, then split into naive and memory cells. This CDR3 contains 13 residues. V shed 3 bases and J shed 9 bases, with 11 bases lying between them. Per the germline V gene, CDR1 is MDHEN and CDR2 is SYDVKM. The repertoire was sequenced with immunoSEQ multiplex PCR; TCRdb's copy has only in-frame clones and lacks some. The sample has about 60,000 clones; 90% to 95% are singletons. Sequencing was performed on naive CD4+ T cells from PBMCs. Subset meaning: naive CD4+ T cells isolated by negative enrichment. The chain is built from TRBV28 and TRBJ2-2; D gene unclear. This receptor was taken from an adult with COVID-19. The CDR3 loop reads CASSFRTARELFF. CDR3 bases: TGTGCCAGCAGTTTCCGGACGGCGAGGGAGCTGTTTTTT.